This TCR beta chain is from a study of CD8 T cells in ankylosing spondylitis. The CDR3 contains 15 residues. CDR1 is MNHNS, CDR2 SASEGT, per germline. V was pared by 4 bases and J by 7 bases, with 8 bases of the junction left unmatched. Making use of molecular barcodes, quantitative 5'-RACE generated TCR beta libraries. One entry per CDR3 protein, called by TCRdb with MiXCR from the 5' RACE reads. The repertoire holds 150,000 to 200,000 distinct CDR3 sequences, with roughly a third as singletons. Study outcomes and limitations: Reactive arthritis synovial fluid and blood were previously reported to contain some motif variants. CD8+ disease-linked clones were present at relatively low frequencies in blood. Among TCR beta sequences, a motif of eight highly homologous variants appeared characteristic of ankylosing spondylitis blood.

Of note for this clonotype: Its specificity is not known.

This chain uses TRBV6-1 with TRBJ2-1, with TRBD2 identical over 9 bases. Input material: synovial fluid, either unsorted or a sorted T cell fraction (not recorded which). The source is a male donor with ankylosing spondylitis. The CDR3 nucleotides are TGTGCCAGCAGTGGGCGCGGGAGGGCCGGGAATGAGCAGTTCTTC. Translation: CASSGRGRAGNEQFF.